This TCR beta chain stems from a study of cytomegalovirus exposure and HLA in healthy donors. A multiplex PCR was run with 60 Vbeta primers and 13 Jbeta primers. The assay was immunoSEQ multiplex PCR, and TCRdb's table has in-frame clones only and misses some. The sample has 100,000 to 150,000 clones; less than 80% are singletons. The CDR3 covers 14 residues. In germline, CDR1 is SGHNT, CDR2 YYREEE (reference sequence). Germline trimming cut 0 bases from V and 2 bases from J; bases unmatched to any gene: 1. The receptor was isolated from a man aged 45-65 years in good health and CMV-seronegative. The gene calls are TRBV5-4 and TRBJ2-7, with 8 bases that match TRBD1. Sequencing used PBMCs. The CDR3 bases are TGTGCCAGCAGCTTGGACAGGGGGACCTACGAGCAGTACTTC. This gives the protein CASSLDRGTYEQYF. The variable domain in full, completed from reference TRBV5-4 and TRBJ2-7, reads ETGVTQSPTHLIKTRGQQVTLRCSSQSGHNTVSWYQQALGQGPQFIFQYYREEENGRGNFPPRFSGLQFPNYSSELNVNALELDDSALYLCASSLDRGTYEQYFGPGTRLTVT.